This T cell receptor (beta chain) was observed in a study of PD-L1 blockade in urothelial cancer. Study at large: Starting around 2014, patients were given atezolizumab (1,200 mg intravenously every 3 weeks). About 90% of the 29 patients were men who had bladder-origin urothelial cancer.

Time point described: peripheral blood 6 weeks after treatment start. In the case of this clone: Its specificity is not known.

Synthetic TCR analog templates were spiked into each PCR. Some clones are missing from TCRdb's copy, which holds only in-frame ones; the method was immunoSEQ multiplex PCR. The repertoire consists of tens of thousands of clones, with about 89% occurring once and the leading ten covering under 8.5%. Trimming stripped 0 bases from V and 0 bases from J, with 13 bases between. Germline CDR1 is SGHRS and CDR2 is YFSETQ. The CDR3 spans 16 residues. General observations from the study: Blood TCR clonality below the median before treatment was a predictor of better survival.

The sequence derives from a man between 70 and 80 years old with urothelial cancer. The source material was PBMCs, sampled around atezolizumab (anti-PD-L1) treatment. The genes are TRBV5-1 and TRBJ2-7; tentatively, D is TRBD2 (5 bases). The CDR3 nucleotides read TGCGCCAGCAGCTTGGGGCGTCTAGCCAGCTCCTACGAGCAGTACTTC. Translation gives CASSLGRLASSYEQYF.